Listed below are T cell receptor beta chains from one sample, sequenced in a study of T cells in Graves' hyperthyroidism and ophthalmopathy. From the multiplex PCR reads, TCRdb called clonotypes with MiXCR, one entry per CDR3 protein. The sample yields hundreds of thousands of distinct CDR3 sequences, approximately 14% seen once. Sequencing was carried out using blood. Receptors originate from a woman aged 18-29 years with Graves' hyperthyroidism. CDR3s include the opening cysteine and the closing phenylalanine or tryptophan. The D gene is left open where the match is weak. The size entry is marked missing in some rows and otherwise reads once, few, many or a size class.

>many|TRBV27|TRBJ2-7|TRBD1|14
TGTGCCAGCAGTTTATCAACAGGGGGTTACGAGCAGTACTTC
CASSLSTGGYEQYF
>many|TRBV12-3/TRBV12-4|TRBJ2-7|TRBD1|13
TGTGCCAGCAGGCCTCGGACAGGTCTCGAGCAGTACTTC
CASRPRTGLEQYF
>many|TRBV2|TRBJ1-5|.|14
TGTGCCAGCAGGACACTTTATAGCAATCAGCCCCAGCATTTT
CASRTLYSNQPQHF
>many|TRBV11-2|TRBJ2-1|.|12
TGTGCCAGCAGCTTTCGGGGCGATGAGCAGTTCTTC
CASSFRGDEQFF
>many|TRBV24-1|TRBJ2-2|.|14
TGTGCCACCAGTGATTTGTCGGATTACGGGGAGCTGTTTTTT
CATSDLSDYGELFF
>many|TRBV3-1|TRBJ1-5|.|14
TGTGCCAGCAGCCAAGGGGGTTGGAGTCAGCCCCAGCATTTT
CASSQGGWSQPQHF
>.|TRBV3-1|TRBJ2-7|TRBD1|16
TGTGCCAGCAGCCACAGAGCCGGGACAGGGAGCAACGAGCAGTACTTC
CASSHRAGTGSNEQYF
>.|TRBV6-2/TRBV6-3|TRBJ2-7|.|15
TGTGCCAGCAGCCCAGACAGGAGCTCCTACAATGAGCAGTACTTC
CASSPDRSSYNEQYF
>many|TRBV12-3/TRBV12-4|TRBJ2-3|.|14
TGTGCCAGCAGTTTAGAGGGACCCACAGATACGCAGTATTTT
CASSLEGPTDTQYF
>few|TRBV6-2/TRBV6-3|TRBJ2-1|.|15
TGTGCCAGCAGTTACTCTTCCCGGGTCCACAATGAGCAGTTCTTC
CASSYSSRVHNEQFF
>many|TRBV18|TRBJ2-5|.|13
TGTGCCAGCTCACGAACTCACGGGGAGACCCAGTACTTC
CASSRTHGETQYF
>.|TRBV29-1|TRBJ1-2|.|14
TGCAGCGTTGAAGATCCGCAGGGGAGTTTTGGCTACACCTTC
CSVEDPQGSFGYTF
>few|TRBV4-1|TRBJ1-1|.|16
TGCGCCAGCAGCCAAGCCCCCCGCGCTAGGAACACTGAAGCTTTCTTT
CASSQAPRARNTEAFF
>few|TRBV5-1|TRBJ2-7|.|14
TGCGCCAGCAGCGTCGACCAGGGTACCTACGAGCAGTACTTC
CASSVDQGTYEQYF
>many|TRBV3-1|TRBJ2-3|.|13
TGTGCCAGCAGCCACTTTAGCACAGATACGCAGTATTTT
CASSHFSTDTQYF
>few|TRBV29-1|TRBJ2-2|TRBD2|13
TGCAGCGCCGCGGGAGCGGGGACCGGGGAGCTGTTTTTT
CSAAGAGTGELFF
>.|TRBV6-1|TRBJ2-7|TRBD2|13
TGTGCCAGCCAAGGGGGGCGGGAGGCCGAGCAGTACTTC
CASQGGREAEQYF
>few|TRBV18|TRBJ2-5|TRBD1|17
TGTGCCAGCTCTGAACTACCCTACGGGACAGACCAAGAGACCCAGTACTTC
CASSELPYGTDQETQYF
>many|TRBV18|TRBJ2-3|TRBD2|14
TGTGCCAGCTCGAGACTAGCGGCCTCAGATACGCAGTATTTT
CASSRLAASDTQYF
>many|TRBV28|TRBJ2-2|.|15
TGTGCCAGCAGTTTCTACGGACAGAACACCGGGGAGCTGTTTTTT
CASSFYGQNTGELFF
>many|TRBV7-9|TRBJ1-2|TRBD1|14
TGTGCCAGCAGCTTCGGACAGGCTTCCTATGGCTACACCTTC
CASSFGQASYGYTF
>many|TRBV2|TRBJ2-1|TRBD2|15
TGTGCCAGCAGGAATGGACTAGCAGACTACAATGAGCAGTTCTTC
CASRNGLADYNEQFF
>few|TRBV7-9|TRBJ1-1|.|17
TGTGCCAGATTTGGACCGGGACATATGGCTAAGAACACTGAAGCTTTCTTT
CARFGPGHMAKNTEAFF
>many|TRBV29-1|TRBJ2-3|.|13
TGCAGCGGGGACTCGGTACGCACAGATACGCAGTATTTT
CSGDSVRTDTQYF
>many|TRBV6-2/TRBV6-3|TRBJ2-1|TRBD2|14
TGTGCCAGCACCGGACTAGCGGCACACAATGAGCAGTTCTTC
CASTGLAAHNEQFF
>many|TRBV20-1|TRBJ2-1|.|15
TGCAGTGCTCGAAAGCTAGCGACCAGCGTTAGTGAGCAGTTCTTC
CSARKLATSVSEQFF
>few|TRBV19|TRBJ2-1|TRBD2|16
TGTGCCAGTAGTGAATGGACTAGCGGGAGTAGGGATGAGCAGTTCTTC
CASSEWTSGSRDEQFF
>many|TRBV12-3/TRBV12-4|TRBJ2-1|TRBD1|20
TGTGCCAGCAGTCACCCGACAGACAGGGTTTACGTGGGGGATTTCGGTAGGCAGTTCTTC
CASSHPTDRVYVGDFGRQFF
>many|TRBV20-1|TRBJ1-1|.|11
TGCAGTGCGCTTTGGAACACTGAAGCTTTCTTT
CSALWNTEAFF
>many|TRBV7-8|TRBJ2-6|.|15
TGTGCCAGCAGCCCAGGGACTTCTGGGGCCAACGTCCTGACTTTC
CASSPGTSGANVLTF
>many|TRBV29-1|TRBJ2-7|TRBD2|13
TGCAGCGTGAGGGGACTAGCGGTTCGCGAGCAGTACTTC
CSVRGLAVREQYF
>many|TRBV15|TRBJ1-1|.|15
TGTGCCACCAGCACAACTGAAGGGGTGAACACTGAAGCTTTCTTT
CATSTTEGVNTEAFF
>many|TRBV7-3|TRBJ2-1|.|16
TGTGCCAGCAGCTTAGGTTCAGGGAGCTCCTACAATGAGCAGTTCTTC
CASSLGSGSSYNEQFF
>.|TRBV19|TRBJ1-5|.|15
TGTGCCAGTAGTATTTCAGATTATAGCAATCAGCCCCAGCATTTT
CASSISDYSNQPQHF
>.|TRBV7-9|TRBJ2-2|.|16
TGTGCCAGCAGCTTCTCCCCCTATACCTACACCGGGGAGCTGTTTTTT
CASSFSPYTYTGELFF
>.|TRBV4-3|TRBJ2-7|TRBD2|15
TGCGCCAGCAGCCAAGGTGTCAGCGGGAGGTACGAGCAGTACTTC
CASSQGVSGRYEQYF